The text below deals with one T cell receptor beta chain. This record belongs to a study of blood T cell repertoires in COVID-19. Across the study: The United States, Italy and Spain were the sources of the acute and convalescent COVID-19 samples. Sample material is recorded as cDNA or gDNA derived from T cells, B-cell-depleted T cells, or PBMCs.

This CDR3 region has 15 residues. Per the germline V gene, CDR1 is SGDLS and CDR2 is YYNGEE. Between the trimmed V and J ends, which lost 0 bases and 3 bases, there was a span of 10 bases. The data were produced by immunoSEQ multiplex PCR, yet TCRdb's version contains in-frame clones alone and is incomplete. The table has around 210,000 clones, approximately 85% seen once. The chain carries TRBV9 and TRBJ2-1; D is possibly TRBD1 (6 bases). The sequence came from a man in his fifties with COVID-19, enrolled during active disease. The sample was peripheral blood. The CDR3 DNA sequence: TGTGCCAGCAGCGTAGGACAGGTTATCTACAATGAGCAGTTCTTC. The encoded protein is CASSVGQVIYNEQFF.